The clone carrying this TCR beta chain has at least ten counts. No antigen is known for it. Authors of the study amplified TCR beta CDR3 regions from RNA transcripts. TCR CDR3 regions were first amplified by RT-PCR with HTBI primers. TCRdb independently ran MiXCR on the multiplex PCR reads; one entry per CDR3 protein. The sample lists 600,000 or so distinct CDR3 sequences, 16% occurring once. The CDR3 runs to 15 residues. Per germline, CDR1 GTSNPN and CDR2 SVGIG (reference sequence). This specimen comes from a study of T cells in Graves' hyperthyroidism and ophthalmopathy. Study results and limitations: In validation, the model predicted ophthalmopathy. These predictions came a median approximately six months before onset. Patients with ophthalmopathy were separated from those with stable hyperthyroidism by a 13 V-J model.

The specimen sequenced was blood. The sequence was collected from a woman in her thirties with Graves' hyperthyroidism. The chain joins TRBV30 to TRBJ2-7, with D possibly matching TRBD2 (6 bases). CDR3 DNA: TGTGCTTGTACCGTGACGGGAGCCCTCTACTACGAGCAGTACTTC. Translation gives CACTVTGALYYEQYF.